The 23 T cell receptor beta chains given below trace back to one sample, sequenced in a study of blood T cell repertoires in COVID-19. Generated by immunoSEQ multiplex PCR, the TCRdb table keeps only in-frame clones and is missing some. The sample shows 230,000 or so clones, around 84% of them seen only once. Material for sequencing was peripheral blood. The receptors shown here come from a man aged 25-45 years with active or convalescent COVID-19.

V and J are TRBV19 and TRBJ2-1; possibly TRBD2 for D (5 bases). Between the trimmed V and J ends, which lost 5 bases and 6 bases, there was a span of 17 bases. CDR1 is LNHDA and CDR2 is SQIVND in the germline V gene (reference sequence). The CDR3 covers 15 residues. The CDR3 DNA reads TGTGCCAGTAGTCTCTGGACTCCATCGGGCAATGAGCAGTTCTTC. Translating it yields CASSLWTPSGNEQFF.

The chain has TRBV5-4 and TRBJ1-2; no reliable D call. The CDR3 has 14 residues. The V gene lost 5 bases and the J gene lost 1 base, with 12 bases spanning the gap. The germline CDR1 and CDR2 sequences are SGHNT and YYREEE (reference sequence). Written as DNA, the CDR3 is TGTGCCAGCAGGCCTGCCGGGTTTAACTATGGCTACACCTTC. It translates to CASRPAGFNYGYTF.

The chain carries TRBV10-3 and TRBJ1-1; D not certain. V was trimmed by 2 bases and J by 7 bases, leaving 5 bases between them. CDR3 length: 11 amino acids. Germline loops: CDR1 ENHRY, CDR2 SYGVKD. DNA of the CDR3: TGTGCCATCAGTGAGCGGGGTGAAGCTTTCTTT. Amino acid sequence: CAISERGEAFF.

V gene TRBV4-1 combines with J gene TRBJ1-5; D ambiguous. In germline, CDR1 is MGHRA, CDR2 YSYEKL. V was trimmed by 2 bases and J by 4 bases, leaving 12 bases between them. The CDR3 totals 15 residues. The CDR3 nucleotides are TGCGCCAGCAGCCAACTTACAGACCCGAATCAGCCCCAGCATTTT. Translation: CASSQLTDPNQPQHF.

DNA of the CDR3: TGCGCCAGCAGTAACAATGCAGCGGGGACTGAAGCTTTCTTT. Encoded protein: CASSNNAAGTEAFF. The chain is built from TRBV10-1 and TRBJ1-1; D ambiguous. Germline lookup yields CDR1 WNHNN and CDR2 SYGVQD (reference sequence). The CDR3 length is 14 residues. Trimming removed 5 bases at V and 5 bases at J, with 15 bases between.

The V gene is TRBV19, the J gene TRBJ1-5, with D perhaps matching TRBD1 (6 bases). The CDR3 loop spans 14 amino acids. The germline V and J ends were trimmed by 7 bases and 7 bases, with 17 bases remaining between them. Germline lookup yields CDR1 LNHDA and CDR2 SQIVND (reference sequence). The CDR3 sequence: CASKDRQGWQPQHF. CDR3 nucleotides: TGTGCCAGTAAAGACAGGCAGGGGTGGCAGCCCCAGCATTTT.

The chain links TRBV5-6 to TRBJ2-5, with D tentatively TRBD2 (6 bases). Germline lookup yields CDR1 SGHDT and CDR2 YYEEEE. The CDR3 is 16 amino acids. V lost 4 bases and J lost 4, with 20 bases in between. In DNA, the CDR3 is TGTGCCAGCAGCAACGCAACGGGACTCCTGGCAGAGACCCAGTACTTC. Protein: CASSNATGLLAETQYF.

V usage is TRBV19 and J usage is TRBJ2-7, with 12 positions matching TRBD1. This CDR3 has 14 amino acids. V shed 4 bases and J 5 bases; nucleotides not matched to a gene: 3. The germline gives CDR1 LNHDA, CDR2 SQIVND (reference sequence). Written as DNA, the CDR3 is TGTGCCAGTAGTAAGGGACAGGGGGCCCACGAGCAGTACTTC. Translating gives CASSKGQGAHEQYF.

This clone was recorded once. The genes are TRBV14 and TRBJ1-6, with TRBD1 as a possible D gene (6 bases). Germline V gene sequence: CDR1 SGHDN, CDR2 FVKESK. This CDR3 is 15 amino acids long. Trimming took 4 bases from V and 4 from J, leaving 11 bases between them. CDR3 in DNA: TGTGCCAGCAGCCCACCAGGGGTTTATAATTCACCCCTCCACTTT. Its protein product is CASSPPGVYNSPLHF.

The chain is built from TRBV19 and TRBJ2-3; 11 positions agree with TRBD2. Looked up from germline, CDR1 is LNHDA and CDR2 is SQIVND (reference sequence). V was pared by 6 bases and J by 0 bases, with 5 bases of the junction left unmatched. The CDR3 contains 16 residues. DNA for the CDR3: TGTGCCAGTAGACCTACTAGCGGGAGAAGCACAGATACGCAGTATTTT. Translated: CASRPTSGRSTDTQYF. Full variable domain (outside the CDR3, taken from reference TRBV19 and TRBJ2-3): DGGITQSPKYLFRKEGQNVTLSCEQNLNHDAMYWYRQDPGQGLRLIYYSQIVNDFQKGDIAEGYSVSREKKESFPLTVTSAQKNPTAFYLCASRPTSGRSTDTQYFGPGTRLTVL.

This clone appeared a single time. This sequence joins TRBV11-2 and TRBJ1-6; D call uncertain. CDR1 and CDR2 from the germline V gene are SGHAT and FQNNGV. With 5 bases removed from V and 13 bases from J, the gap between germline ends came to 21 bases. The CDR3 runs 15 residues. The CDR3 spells CASSQVQTSSRPLHF. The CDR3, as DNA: TGTGCCAGCAGCCAGGTGCAGACCAGCAGTAGGCCCCTCCACTTT.

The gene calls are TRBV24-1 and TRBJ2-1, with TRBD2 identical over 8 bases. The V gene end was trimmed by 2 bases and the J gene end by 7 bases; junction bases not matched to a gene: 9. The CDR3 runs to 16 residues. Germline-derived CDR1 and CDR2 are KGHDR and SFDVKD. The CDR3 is CATSDYPGGTGNEQFF. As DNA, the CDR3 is TGTGCCACCAGTGATTATCCGGGGGGGACCGGAAATGAGCAGTTCTTC.

The CDR3: CASSQANSGELFF. The CDR3 nucleotides are TGTGCCAGCAGCCAAGCTAACTCCGGGGAGCTGTTTTTT. The gene calls are TRBV3-1 (or the pseudogene TRBV3-2) and TRBJ2-2; the D is unclear. Germline V lookup: CDR1 LGHDT, CDR2 YNNKEL (reference sequence). V lost 1 base, J lost 6 bases, and 6 bases lay in between. This CDR3 spans 13 amino acids.

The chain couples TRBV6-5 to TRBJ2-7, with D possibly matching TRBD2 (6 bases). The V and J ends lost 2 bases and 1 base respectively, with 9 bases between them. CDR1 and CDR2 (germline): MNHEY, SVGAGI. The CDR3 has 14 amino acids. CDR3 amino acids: CASSYRSGSYEQYF. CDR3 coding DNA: TGTGCCAGCAGTTACCGAAGCGGGTCCTACGAGCAGTACTTC.

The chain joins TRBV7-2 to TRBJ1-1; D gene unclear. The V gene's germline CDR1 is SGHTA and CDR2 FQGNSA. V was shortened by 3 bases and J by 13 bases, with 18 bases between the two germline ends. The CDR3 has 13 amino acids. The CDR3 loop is CASSLPVHRGVFF. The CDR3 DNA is TGTGCCAGCAGCTTGCCGGTCCATCGGGGTGTTTTCTTT.

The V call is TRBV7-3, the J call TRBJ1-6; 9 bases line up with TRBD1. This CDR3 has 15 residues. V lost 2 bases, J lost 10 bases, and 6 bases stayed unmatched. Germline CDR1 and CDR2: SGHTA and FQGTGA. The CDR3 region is CASSLATGGGSPLHF. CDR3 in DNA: TGTGCCAGCAGCTTAGCGACAGGGGGAGGATCACCCCTCCACTTT. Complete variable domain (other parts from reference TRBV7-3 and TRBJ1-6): GAGVSQTPSNKVTEKGKYVELRCDPISGHTALYWYRQSLGQGPEFLIYFQGTGAADDSGLPNDRFFAVRPEGSVSTLKIQRTERGDSAVYLCASSLATGGGSPLHFGNGTRLTVT.

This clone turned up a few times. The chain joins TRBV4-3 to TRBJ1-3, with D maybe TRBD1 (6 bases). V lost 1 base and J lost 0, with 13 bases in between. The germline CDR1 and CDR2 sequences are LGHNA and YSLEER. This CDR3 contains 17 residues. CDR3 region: CASSQGSTGSSGNTIYF. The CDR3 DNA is TGCGCCAGCAGCCAAGGATCGACAGGCAGCTCTGGAAACACCATATATTTT.

CDR3 protein: CASSQEEDWRGTYTGELFF. CDR3 nucleotide sequence: TGTGCCAGCAGCCAAGAGGAGGACTGGAGGGGAACTTACACCGGGGAGCTGTTTTTT. The chain combines TRBV4-2 with TRBJ2-2; D is perhaps TRBD2 (6 bases). Trimming stripped 0 bases from V and 3 bases from J, with 20 bases between. The CDR3 runs to 19 residues. Germline-derived CDR1 and CDR2 are LGHNA and YNFKEQ.

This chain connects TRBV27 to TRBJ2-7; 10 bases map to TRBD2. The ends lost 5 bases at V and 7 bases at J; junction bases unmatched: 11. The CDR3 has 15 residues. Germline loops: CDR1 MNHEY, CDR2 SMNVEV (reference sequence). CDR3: CASSPLAGAGREQYF. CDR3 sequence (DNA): TGTGCCAGCAGTCCCCTAGCGGGGGCTGGGAGGGAGCAGTACTTC.

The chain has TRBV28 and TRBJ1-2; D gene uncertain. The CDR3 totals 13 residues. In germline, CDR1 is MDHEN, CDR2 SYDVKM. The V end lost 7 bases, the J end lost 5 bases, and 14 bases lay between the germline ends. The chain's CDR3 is CASMSLGGYGYTF. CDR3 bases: TGTGCCAGCATGAGTCTGGGAGGGTATGGCTACACCTTC.

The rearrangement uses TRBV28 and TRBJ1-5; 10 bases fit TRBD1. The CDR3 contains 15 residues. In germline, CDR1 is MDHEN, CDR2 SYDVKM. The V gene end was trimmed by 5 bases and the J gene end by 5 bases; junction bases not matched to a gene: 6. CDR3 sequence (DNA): TGTGCCAGCAGTCCCCGACAGGGGGCGGATCAGCCCCAGCATTTT. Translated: CASSPRQGADQPQHF.

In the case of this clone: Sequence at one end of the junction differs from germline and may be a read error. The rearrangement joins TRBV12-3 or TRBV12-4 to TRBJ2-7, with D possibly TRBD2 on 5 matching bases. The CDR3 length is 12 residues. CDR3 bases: TGTGCCAGCAGTTCGGACTCCCACGAGCAGTACTTC. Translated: CASSSDSHEQYF.

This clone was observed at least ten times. The CDR3 spells CASGRGNPYEQYF. CDR3 nucleotides: TGTGCCAGCGGCCGGGGCAACCCCTACGAGCAGTACTTC. The chain recombines TRBV3-1 (or the pseudogene TRBV3-2) with TRBJ2-7, with D perhaps being TRBD1 or TRBD2 (5 bases each). Trimming took 8 bases from V and 2 from J, leaving 13 bases between them. CDR1 is LGHDT and CDR2 is YNNKEL in the germline V gene (reference sequence). This CDR3 comprises 13 residues.